The 8 T cell receptor beta chains below all came from one sample that was sequenced in a study of blood T cell repertoires in COVID-19. Clones were sequenced by immunoSEQ multiplex PCR, and TCRdb holds only the in-frame ones, with some missing. The sample has roughly 230,000 clones, 80% to 85% seen once; the top ten hold about 4.5%. The sequenced sample was peripheral blood. The receptors here all came from a man in his fifties or sixties with active or convalescent COVID-19.

The chain links TRBV5-1 to TRBJ2-7, with 7 bases identical to TRBD1. V was pared by 3 bases and J by 2 bases, with 8 bases of the junction left unmatched. CDR1 is SGHRS, CDR2 YFSETQ, per germline. The CDR3 has 15 amino acids. The CDR3 spells CASSSPETGTYEQYF. CDR3 in DNA: TGCGCCAGCAGCTCTCCGGAGACAGGGACCTACGAGCAGTACTTC.

The chain combines TRBV7-8 with TRBJ2-1, with 7 nucleotides matching TRBD1. V gave up 5 bases and J gave up 4 bases; unmatched junction bases: 5. The CDR3 contains 14 residues. Per the germline V gene, CDR1 is SGHVS and CDR2 is FQNEAQ. This CDR3 is CASSLDRLYNEQFF. The DNA of the CDR3 is TGTGCCAGCAGCCTGGACAGGCTTTACAATGAGCAGTTCTTC.

This CDR3 is CASSVPGQGAGSYEQYF. CDR3 bases: TGTGCCAGCAGTGTCCCGGGACAGGGGGCGGGCTCCTACGAGCAGTACTTC. J is TRBJ2-7 and V is TRBV2; 12 nucleotides align to TRBD1. The junction had 7 bases not matched to a gene; V was cut back by 4 bases and J by 0 bases. The germline V gene encodes CDR1 SNHLY and CDR2 FYNNEI. The CDR3 totals 17 residues.

J is TRBJ2-3 and V is TRBV10-3, with D tentatively TRBD1 (5 bases). CDR3 length equals 16 residues. Trimming stripped 0 bases from V and 2 bases from J, with 12 bases between. Germline CDR1 and CDR2: ENHRY and SYGVKD. CDR3 sequence: CAISESGQALTDTQYF. CDR3 sequence (DNA): TGTGCCATCAGTGAGTCGGGGCAGGCCCTCACAGATACGCAGTATTTT.

V usage is TRBV9 and J usage is TRBJ1-3; 7 nucleotides agree with TRBD1. V lost 4 bases to trimming and J lost 4 bases; unmatched junction nucleotides: 5. The CDR3 has 14 amino acids. Looked up from germline, CDR1 is SGDLS and CDR2 is YYNGEE. The CDR3 protein is CASSLRQGGNTIYF. CDR3 nucleotide sequence: TGTGCCAGCAGCTTGCGACAGGGCGGAAACACCATATATTTT.

The rearrangement links TRBV30 to TRBJ1-1; D remains ambiguous. Trimming pared 0 bases from V and 1 base from J, leaving 9 bases between. Germline assignment: CDR1 GTSNPN and CDR2 SVGIG (reference sequence). The CDR3 spans 14 residues. The CDR3 DNA follows: TGTGCCTGGAGTGTCATGAGGGAGAACACTGAAGCTTTCTTT. This gives the protein CAWSVMRENTEAFF.

This clone appeared once. This sequence joins TRBV28 and TRBJ2-1; 9 bases are shared with TRBD2. Germline CDR1 reads MDHEN; CDR2 reads SYDVKM. The CDR3 covers 16 residues. Trimming cost V 5 bases and J 2 bases; bases outside gene matches: 7. The CDR3 coding sequence is TGTGCCAGCAGTCGCCATAGCGGGGGAGCCTACAATGAGCAGTTCTTC. This encodes CASSRHSGGAYNEQFF.

The chain is built from TRBV12-3 or TRBV12-4 and TRBJ2-7, with 10 bases matching TRBD1. The CDR3 totals 13 residues. V lost 6 bases, J lost 6 bases, and 5 bases stayed unmatched. This chain's CDR3 is CASSLRDRGEQYF. The DNA for the CDR3 is TGTGCCAGCAGCCTCCGGGACAGGGGCGAGCAGTACTTC.